These 23 T cell receptor beta chains share one sample of origin, sequenced in a study of T cell responses to AZD1222 COVID-19 vaccine (dated by TCRdb to the early 2020s). Library preparation was by the immunoSEQ multiplex PCR assay. This is the immuneACCESS table as TCRdb keeps it, with only in-frame sequences that have V and J called. A part of the clones is gone; compared with another copy, unresolved V genes explain less than half, and the rest is unexplained. This sample holds around 130,000 clones; around 90% were observed only once. The top ten constitute 5% to 6% of the sample. The sample's time point label is to be understood as: baseline before first vaccination. Sequencing used peripheral blood, obtained on day 0 of AZD1222 vaccination. The receptor source for this set is an adult in good health.

CDR3: CASSSGLGTSGRAYEQYF. The CDR3 region has the DNA TGCGCCAGCAGCTCGGGACTGGGGACTAGCGGGAGAGCCTACGAGCAGTACTTC. The chain combines TRBV5-1 with TRBJ2-7; 14 bases line up with TRBD2. From germline, CDR1 is SGHRS and CDR2 YFSETQ. The trim removed 3 bases at V and 2 bases at J, leaving 10 bases unmatched. This CDR3 comprises 18 residues.

This clone was seen a few times. The V call is TRBV10-2, the J call TRBJ1-2; TRBD1 agrees at 7 bases. Germline V gives CDR1 WSHSY, CDR2 SAAADI. V lost 0 bases to trimming and J lost 6 bases; unmatched junction nucleotides: 4. This CDR3 spans 14 amino acids. For the CDR3, the DNA is TGCGCCAGCAGTGAGTCTAGAGGGGGCCATGGCTACACCTTC. It yields the protein CASSESRGGHGYTF.

As DNA, the CDR3 is TGTGCCAGCAGCCAAGACAGGGGGGACAATTCACCCCTCCACTTT. Its translation: CASSQDRGDNSPLHF. This chain joins TRBV3-1 (or the pseudogene TRBV3-2) and TRBJ1-6, with TRBD1 identical over 7 bases. The V gene end was trimmed by 0 bases and the J gene end by 7 bases; junction bases not matched to a gene: 3. The CDR3 has 15 residues. Germline-derived CDR1 and CDR2 are LGHDT and YNNKEL (reference sequence).

The chain combines TRBV5-1 with TRBJ2-3; perhaps TRBD2 as D (5 bases). CDR1 SGHRS and CDR2 YFSETQ come from the germline V gene. The CDR3 spans 15 residues. Trimming took 3 bases from V and 0 from J, leaving 11 bases between them. Here the CDR3 reads CASSSDGGSTDTQYF. The CDR3 region has the DNA TGCGCCAGCAGCTCCGACGGAGGAAGCACAGATACGCAGTATTTT. The full variable domain, in which reference TRBV5-1 and TRBJ2-3 provide the parts outside the CDR3, is KAGVTQTPRYLIKTRGQQVTLSCSPISGHRSVSWYQQTPGQGLQFLFEYFSETQRNKGNFPGRFSGRQFSNSRSEMNVSTLELGDSALYLCASSSDGGSTDTQYFGPGTRLTVL.

CDR3 loop: CASSQDFENTIYF. In DNA form, the CDR3 reads TGCGCCAGCAGCCAAGATTTTGAAAACACCATATATTTT. This chain connects TRBV4-1 to TRBJ1-3, with D uncertain. CDR3 length: 13 amino acids. V lost 0 bases to trimming and J lost 6 bases, with 6 bases between them. The germline gives CDR1 MGHRA, CDR2 YSYEKL.

This chain connects TRBV5-1 to TRBJ1-1, with D unresolved. Germline CDR1 SGHRS, CDR2 YFSETQ. Trimming pared 4 bases from V and 3 bases from J, leaving 10 bases between. The CDR3 covers 13 residues. CDR3 residues: CASSPSRDTEAFF. The CDR3 DNA sequence: TGCGCCAGCAGCCCTTCCCGGGACACTGAAGCTTTCTTT.

The rearrangement joins TRBV6-1 to TRBJ2-2; D is undetermined. CDR1 and CDR2 (germline): MNHNS, SASEGT. The CDR3 length is 14 residues. The V gene lost 1 base and the J gene lost 6 bases, with 9 bases spanning the gap. The CDR3 region has the DNA TGTGCCAGCAGTGAAGGTGTAGGAGCCGGGGAGCTGTTTTTT. Its protein is CASSEGVGAGELFF.

This sequence joins TRBV24-1 and TRBJ2-3; TRBD2 aligns across 7 bases. V lost 4 bases and J lost 0; bases outside the gene matches: 3. Germline V lookup: CDR1 KGHDR, CDR2 SFDVKD. The CDR3 is 15 residues long. The CDR3 sequence is CATSELAASTDTQYF. The CDR3 nucleotides are TGTGCCACCAGTGAGCTAGCGGCTAGCACAGATACGCAGTATTTT.

This clone was recorded a few times. The chain employs TRBV7-9 and TRBJ1-2; a weak D match, TRBD1 (5 bases). The germline CDR1 and CDR2 sequences are SEHNR and FQNEAQ (reference sequence). This CDR3 has 14 residues. Trimming took off 4 bases at V and 6 bases at J, with 15 bases between the two ends. Written as DNA, the CDR3 is TGTGCCAGCAGCTCGAAACCCTGGGGCCATGGCTACACCTTC. Encoded protein: CASSSKPWGHGYTF. Looking up the rest from reference TRBV7-9 and TRBJ1-2 gives the full variable domain: DTGVSQNPRHKITKRGQNVTFRCDPISEHNRLYWYRQTLGQGPEFLTYFQNEAQLEKSRLLSDRFSAERPKGSFSTLEIQRTEQGDSAMYLCASSSKPWGHGYTFGSGTRLTVV.

This clone was detected only once. The chain has TRBV6-5 and TRBJ2-3; the D call may be TRBD1 or TRBD2 (5 bases each). Germline V CDR1 and CDR2: MNHEY, SVGAGI. The CDR3 totals 14 residues. Between the trimmed V and J ends, which lost 6 bases and 2 bases, there was a span of 12 bases. CDR3 amino acids: CASSPGPTTDTQYF. As DNA, the CDR3 is TGTGCCAGCAGCCCGGGACCGACCACAGATACGCAGTATTTT.

This sequence joins TRBV10-2 and TRBJ1-1; D is unresolved. CDR3 length equals 12 residues. V was trimmed by 8 bases and J by 0 bases, leaving 7 bases between them. From germline, CDR1 is WSHSY and CDR2 SAAADI. CDR3 loop: CASGNLNTEAFF. CDR3 sequence (DNA): TGCGCCAGCGGAAACTTGAACACTGAAGCTTTCTTT.

The chain couples TRBV11-2 to TRBJ2-3; D is ambiguous. Germline V lookup: CDR1 SGHAT, CDR2 FQNNGV. The length of the CDR3 is 14 residues. V lost 3 bases to trimming and J lost 3 bases, with 10 bases between them. CDR3 loop: CASSFVRETDTQYF. The CDR3 DNA reads TGTGCCAGCAGCTTTGTTAGGGAAACAGATACGCAGTATTTT.

The genes are TRBV6-5 and TRBJ1-2; TRBD1 aligns across 8 bases. J was trimmed by 5 bases and V by 6 bases; bases with no gene match: 11. Germline lookup yields CDR1 MNHEY and CDR2 SVGAGI. The CDR3 consists of 15 residues. The CDR3 DNA reads TGTGCCAGCAGCCGACGGACAGGGCTGGGGTATGGCTACACCTTC. Protein sequence: CASSRRTGLGYGYTF.

The gene calls are TRBV7-9 and TRBJ1-5, with D possibly being TRBD1 (6 bases). The germline V gene encodes CDR1 SEHNR and CDR2 FQNEAQ (reference sequence). The V and J ends lost 1 base and 6 bases respectively, with 13 bases between them. This CDR3 spans 15 amino acids. This chain's CDR3 is CASSLGQDRGQPQHF. The CDR3 nucleotides read TGTGCCAGCAGCTTAGGACAGGATAGGGGTCAGCCCCAGCATTTT.

This sequence joins TRBV9 and TRBJ2-3; no reliable D call. Germline CDR1 and CDR2: SGDLS and YYNGEE. CDR3 length equals 14 residues. The germline V and J ends were trimmed by 3 bases and 3 bases, with 11 bases remaining between them. CDR3 nucleotides: TGTGCCAGCAGCGACATATCAGGAACAGATACGCAGTATTTT. Its protein product is CASSDISGTDTQYF.

V gene TRBV28 combines with J gene TRBJ1-2; 10 nucleotides match TRBD1. Trimming cost V 6 bases and J 4 bases; bases outside gene matches: 17. The CDR3 sequence is 18 residues long. Germline V gene lookup returns CDR1 MDHEN and CDR2 SYDVKM. This CDR3 reads CASRGSPGQGPAGYGYTF. For the CDR3, the DNA is TGTGCCAGCAGGGGATCGCCGGGACAGGGGCCAGCCGGCTATGGCTACACCTTC.

CDR3 DNA: TGCAGTGCATTTCGGGTAGATACGCAGTATTTT. It yields the protein CSAFRVDTQYF. The chain combines TRBV20-1 with TRBJ2-3; D gene uncertain. V lost 6 bases and J 5 bases, leaving 9 bases between the germline ends. Germline CDR1 DFQATT, CDR2 SNEGSKA (reference sequence). The CDR3 runs 11 residues.

The V call is TRBV7-3, the J call TRBJ1-5, with no clear D. From germline, CDR1 is SGHTA and CDR2 FQGTGA. CDR3 size: 13 residues. Deletions cut 0 bases from V and 8 bases from J, with 8 bases between. Written as DNA, the CDR3 is TGTGCCAGCAGCTTAACGCCACTCGAGCCCCAGCATTTT. Amino acids: CASSLTPLEPQHF.

The chain is built from TRBV3-1 (or the pseudogene TRBV3-2) and TRBJ2-7; TRBD1 aligns across 11 bases. Germline CDR1 and CDR2: LGHDT and YNNKEL (reference sequence). Losses at the gene ends were 4 bases for V and 4 bases for J; bases not matched to a gene: 3. The CDR3 spans 14 residues. The chain's CDR3 is CASSRTGGSYEQYF. The CDR3, as DNA: TGTGCCAGCAGCCGGACAGGGGGCTCTTACGAGCAGTACTTC.

CDR3 region: CASSVGTVNTEAFF. As DNA, the CDR3 is TGTGCCAGCAGCGTCGGGACAGTGAACACTGAAGCTTTCTTT. The V call is TRBV9, the J call TRBJ1-1; 7 nucleotides align to TRBD1. V lost 2 bases, J lost 0 bases, and 1 base stayed unmatched. The CDR3 loop spans 14 amino acids. Per germline, CDR1 SGDLS and CDR2 YYNGEE.

CDR3 region: CASSYRGTHEQYF. The DNA of the CDR3 is TGTGCCAGCAGTTACAGGGGCACCCACGAGCAGTACTTC. V usage is TRBV6-5 and J usage is TRBJ2-7; a weak D match, TRBD1 (5 bases). Per germline, CDR1 MNHEY and CDR2 SVGAGI. The CDR3 sequence is 13 residues long. The ends were cut back, 2 bases at V and 5 bases at J, with 10 bases in the middle.

The genes are TRBV2 and TRBJ2-7; D not resolved. The V end lost 9 bases, the J end lost 4 bases, and 10 bases lay between the germline ends. CDR3 length: 11 amino acids. Germline loops: CDR1 SNHLY, CDR2 FYNNEI. CDR3 sequence reads: CASSVLYEQYF. CDR3 coding DNA: TGTGCCAGTTCTGTACTATACGAGCAGTACTTC.

This chain uses TRBV6-5 with TRBJ2-7; D is tentatively TRBD1 or TRBD2 (5 bases each). Trimming cost V 5 bases and J 2 bases, with 13 bases left between them. The CDR3 loop spans 14 amino acids. Per the germline V gene, CDR1 is MNHEY and CDR2 is SVGAGI. CDR3 DNA sequence: TGTGCCAGCAGTAGGTCGGGGCAAACCTACGAGCAGTACTTC. Protein sequence: CASSRSGQTYEQYF.